The rows below give T cell receptor beta chains drawn from one sample of a study of T cell changes during pregnancy in multiple sclerosis. Profiling relied on immunoSEQ multiplex PCR, and the TCRdb table lists in-frame clones only, not all of them. The sample records some 40,000 clones, approximately 94% being singletons. The sequencing used CD4+ T cells from peripheral blood mononuclear cells, collected in the second trimester of pregnancy. These receptors all stem from a female donor with multiple sclerosis, enrolled in a pregnancy study. Each CDR3 is given with its conserved first and last residue.

v_call: TRBV7-8
j_call: TRBJ1-5
cdr3_aa: CASSPGQGLNQPQHF

v_call: TRBV19
j_call: TRBJ1-1
cdr3_aa: CASSFPGQRFTEAFF

v_call: TRBV7-2
j_call: TRBJ2-7
cdr3_aa: CASSFLRTGYSYEQYF

v_call: TRBV29-1
j_call: TRBJ1-1
cdr3_aa: CSVVNTEAFF

v_call: TRBV27
j_call: TRBJ2-2
cdr3_aa: CASSSNTGVGTGELFF

v_call: TRBV27
j_call: TRBJ2-7
cdr3_aa: CASSLRRQSYEQYF

v_call: TRBV15
j_call: TRBJ1-2
cdr3_aa: CATSRDVAYGYTF

v_call: TRBV15
j_call: TRBJ2-1
cdr3_aa: CATSSLTGKRNEQFF

v_call: TRBV5-4
j_call: TRBJ2-5
cdr3_aa: CASGEGETQYF

v_call: TRBV4-1
j_call: TRBJ1-5
cdr3_aa: CASSQGRILAGKDNQPQHF

v_call: TRBV25-1
j_call: TRBJ2-6
cdr3_aa: CASGRDRGISGANVLTF

v_call: TRBV5-1
j_call: TRBJ2-7
cdr3_aa: CASSSGGKRGSYEQYF

v_call: TRBV6-1
j_call: TRBJ1-6
cdr3_aa: CASSEGLGAPLHF

v_call: TRBV7-8
j_call: TRBJ2-3
cdr3_aa: CATLAGGSTDTQYF

v_call: TRBV7-3
j_call: TRBJ1-2
cdr3_aa: CASSLTGGADGYTF

v_call: TRBV5-1
j_call: TRBJ2-3
cdr3_aa: CASSLGAGADTQYF

v_call: TRBV19
j_call: TRBJ1-1
cdr3_aa: CATQGGSLNTEAFF

v_call: TRBV7-2
j_call: TRBJ2-7
cdr3_aa: CASSLAGWGAYEQYF

v_call: TRBV18
j_call: TRBJ2-2
cdr3_aa: CASSGAGTINTGELFF

v_call: TRBV2
j_call: TRBJ2-5
cdr3_aa: CASALGVETQYF

v_call: TRBV28
j_call: TRBJ2-7
cdr3_aa: CASSLVLAGAFAQYF

v_call: TRBV15
j_call: TRBJ2-7
cdr3_aa: CATSQDRGASYEQYF

v_call: TRBV2
j_call: TRBJ2-5
cdr3_aa: CASMGTSGGEQETQYF

v_call: TRBV7-8
j_call: TRBJ2-4
cdr3_aa: CASSPWLAGGINIQYF

v_call: TRBV4-2
j_call: TRBJ1-4
cdr3_aa: CASSLGAQGGEKLFF

v_call: TRBV19
j_call: TRBJ1-1
cdr3_aa: CASRTGGTSEAFF

v_call: TRBV6-4
j_call: TRBJ2-3
cdr3_aa: CASSDTGILTDTQYF

v_call: TRBV19
j_call: TRBJ1-5
cdr3_aa: CASGTWGNQPQHF

v_call: TRBV30
j_call: TRBJ2-7
cdr3_aa: CAWSSDRGNEKYF